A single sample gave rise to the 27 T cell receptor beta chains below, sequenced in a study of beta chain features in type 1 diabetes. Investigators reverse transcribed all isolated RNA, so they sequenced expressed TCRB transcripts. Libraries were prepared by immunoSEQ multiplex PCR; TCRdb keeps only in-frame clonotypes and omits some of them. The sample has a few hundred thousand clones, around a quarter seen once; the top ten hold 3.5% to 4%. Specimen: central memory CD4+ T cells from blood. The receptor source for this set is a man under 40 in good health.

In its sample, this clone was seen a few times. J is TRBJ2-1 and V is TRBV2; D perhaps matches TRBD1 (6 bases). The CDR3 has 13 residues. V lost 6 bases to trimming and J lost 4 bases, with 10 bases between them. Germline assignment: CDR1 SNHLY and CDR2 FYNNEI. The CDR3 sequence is CASRDSVYNEQFF. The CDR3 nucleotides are TGTGCCAGCAGGGACAGTGTATACAATGAGCAGTTCTTC.

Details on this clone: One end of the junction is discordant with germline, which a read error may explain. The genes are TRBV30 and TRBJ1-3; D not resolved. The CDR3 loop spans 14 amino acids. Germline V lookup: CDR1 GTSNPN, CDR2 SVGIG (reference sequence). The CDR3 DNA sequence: TGTTCCTGGAGTCGGCAGTCAATTATAAACACCATATATTTT. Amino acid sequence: CSWSRQSIINTIYF.

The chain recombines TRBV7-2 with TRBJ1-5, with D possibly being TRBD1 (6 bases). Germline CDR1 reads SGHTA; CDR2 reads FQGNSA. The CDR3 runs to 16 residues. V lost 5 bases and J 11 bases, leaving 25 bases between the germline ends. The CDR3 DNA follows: TGTGCCAGCAGCCCAAACACCGGGACACGCGGTGATACCCAGCATTTT. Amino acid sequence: CASSPNTGTRGDTQHF.

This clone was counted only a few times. The CDR3 DNA sequence: TGCGCCAGCAGCTTGAACAGGGAGCTCGAGCAGTACTTC. Its protein is CASSLNRELEQYF. The chain combines TRBV5-1 with TRBJ2-7; tentative D call: TRBD1 (6 bases). This CDR3 contains 13 residues. V was clipped by 1 base and J by 6 bases, with 11 bases between them. Looked up from germline, CDR1 is SGHRS and CDR2 is YFSETQ.

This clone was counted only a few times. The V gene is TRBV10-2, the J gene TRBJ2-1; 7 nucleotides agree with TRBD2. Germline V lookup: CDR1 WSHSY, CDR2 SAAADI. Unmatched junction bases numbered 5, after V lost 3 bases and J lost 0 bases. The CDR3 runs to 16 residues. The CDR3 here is CASSEAGGSSYNEQFF. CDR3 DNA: TGCGCCAGCAGTGAAGCCGGCGGGAGCTCCTACAATGAGCAGTTCTTC.

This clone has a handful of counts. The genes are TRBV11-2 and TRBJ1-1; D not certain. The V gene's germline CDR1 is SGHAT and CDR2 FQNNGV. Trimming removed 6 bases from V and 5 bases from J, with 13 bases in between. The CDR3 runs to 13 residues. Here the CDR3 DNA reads TGTGCCAGCAGTTTGATACTGGGGACTGAAGCTTTCTTT. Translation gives CASSLILGTEAFF.

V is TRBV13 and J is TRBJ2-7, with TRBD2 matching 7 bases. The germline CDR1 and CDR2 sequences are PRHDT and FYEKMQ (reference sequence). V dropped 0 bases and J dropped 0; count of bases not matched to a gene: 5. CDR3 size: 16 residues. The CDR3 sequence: CASSLGVSSGSYEQYF. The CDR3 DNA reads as TGTGCCAGCAGCTTAGGCGTGTCTAGCGGCTCCTACGAGCAGTACTTC.

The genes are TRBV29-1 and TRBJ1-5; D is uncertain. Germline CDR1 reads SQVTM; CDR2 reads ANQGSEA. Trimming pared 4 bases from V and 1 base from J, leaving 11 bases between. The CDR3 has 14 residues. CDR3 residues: CSVGGYGSNQPQHF. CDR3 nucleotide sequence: TGCAGCGTTGGAGGGTATGGGAGCAATCAGCCCCAGCATTTT. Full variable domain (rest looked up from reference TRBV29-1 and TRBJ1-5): SAVISQKPSRDICQRGTSLTIQCQVDSQVTMMFWYRQQPGQSLTLIATANQGSEATYESGFVIDKFPISRPNLTFSTLTVSNMSPEDSSIYLCSVGGYGSNQPQHFGDGTRLSIL.

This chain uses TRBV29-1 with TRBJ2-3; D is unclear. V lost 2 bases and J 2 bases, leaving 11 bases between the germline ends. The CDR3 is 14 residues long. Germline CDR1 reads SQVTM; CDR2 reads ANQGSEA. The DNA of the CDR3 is TGCAGCGTTGAAAGGTCGCGGAACACAGATACGCAGTATTTT. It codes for CSVERSRNTDTQYF.

CDR3 loop: CASSTLRDRGLETQYF. The DNA of the CDR3 is TGTGCCAGCAGTACACTTAGGGACAGGGGGCTGGAGACCCAGTACTTC. V usage is TRBV7-2 and J usage is TRBJ2-5; 12 bases align to TRBD1. CDR1 is SGHTA and CDR2 is FQGNSA in the germline V gene. V gave up 6 bases and J gave up 5 bases; unmatched junction bases: 10. The length of the CDR3 is 16 residues.

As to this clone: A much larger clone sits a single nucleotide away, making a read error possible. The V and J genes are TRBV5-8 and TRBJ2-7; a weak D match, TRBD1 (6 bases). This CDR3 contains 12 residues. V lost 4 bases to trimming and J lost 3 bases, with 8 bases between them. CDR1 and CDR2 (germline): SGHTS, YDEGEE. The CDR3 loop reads CASSRTDYEQYF. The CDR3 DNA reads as TGTGCCAGCAGCCGGACAGACTACGAGCAGTACTTC.

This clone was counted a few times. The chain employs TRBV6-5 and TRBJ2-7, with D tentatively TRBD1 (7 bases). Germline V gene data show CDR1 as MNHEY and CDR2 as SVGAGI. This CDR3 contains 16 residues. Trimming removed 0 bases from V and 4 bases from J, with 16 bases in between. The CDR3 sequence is CASSYSSEGAIYEQYF. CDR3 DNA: TGTGCCAGCAGTTACTCTTCGGAGGGGGCTATTTACGAGCAGTACTTC.

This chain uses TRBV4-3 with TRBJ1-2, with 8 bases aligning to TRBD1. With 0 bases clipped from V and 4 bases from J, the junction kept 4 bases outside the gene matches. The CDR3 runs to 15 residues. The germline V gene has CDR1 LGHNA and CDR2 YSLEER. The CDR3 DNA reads TGCGCCAGCAGCCAAGATTGGGACAGGAGCTATGGCTACACCTTC. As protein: CASSQDWDRSYGYTF.

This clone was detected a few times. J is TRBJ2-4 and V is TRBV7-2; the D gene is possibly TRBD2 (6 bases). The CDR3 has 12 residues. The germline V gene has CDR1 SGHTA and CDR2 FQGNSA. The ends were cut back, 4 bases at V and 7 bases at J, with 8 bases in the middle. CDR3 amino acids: CASSSEGNIQYF. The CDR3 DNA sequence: TGTGCCAGCAGCTCGGAGGGGAACATTCAGTACTTC. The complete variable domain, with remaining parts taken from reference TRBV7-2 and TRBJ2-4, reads GAGVSQSPSNKVTEKGKDVELRCDPISGHTALYWYRQSLGQGLEFLIYFQGNSAPDKSGLPSDRFSAERTGGSVSTLTIQRTQQEDSAVYLCASSSEGNIQYFGAGTRLSVL.

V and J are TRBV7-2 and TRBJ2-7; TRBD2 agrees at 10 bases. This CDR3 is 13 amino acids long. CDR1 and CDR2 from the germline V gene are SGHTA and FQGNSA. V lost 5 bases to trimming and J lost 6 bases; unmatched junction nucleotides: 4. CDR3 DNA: TGTGCCAGCAGCACCGGACTAGCGGCCGAGCAGTACTTC. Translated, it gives CASSTGLAAEQYF.

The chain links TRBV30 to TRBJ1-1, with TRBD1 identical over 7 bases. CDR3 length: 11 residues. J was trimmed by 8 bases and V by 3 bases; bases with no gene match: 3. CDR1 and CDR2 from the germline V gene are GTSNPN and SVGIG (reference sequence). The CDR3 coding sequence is TGTGCCTGGAGAGGGGGCGGGGAAGCTTTCTTT. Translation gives CAWRGGGEAFF.

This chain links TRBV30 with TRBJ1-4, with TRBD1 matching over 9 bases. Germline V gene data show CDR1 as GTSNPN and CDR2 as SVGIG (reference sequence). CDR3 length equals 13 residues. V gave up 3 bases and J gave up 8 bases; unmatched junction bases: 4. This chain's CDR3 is CAWRGQGMEKLFF. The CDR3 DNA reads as TGTGCCTGGAGGGGACAGGGTATGGAAAAACTGTTTTTT.

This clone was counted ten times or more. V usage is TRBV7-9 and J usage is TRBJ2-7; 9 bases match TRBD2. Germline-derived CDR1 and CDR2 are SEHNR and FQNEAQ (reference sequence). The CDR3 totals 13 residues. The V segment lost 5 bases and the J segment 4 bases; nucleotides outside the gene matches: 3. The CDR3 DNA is TGTGCCAGCAGCCAGAGCGGGAGGTACGAGCAGTACTTC. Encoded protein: CASSQSGRYEQYF. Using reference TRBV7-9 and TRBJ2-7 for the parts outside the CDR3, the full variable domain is DTGVSQNPRHKITKRGQNVTFRCDPISEHNRLYWYRQTLGQGPEFLTYFQNEAQLEKSRLLSDRFSAERPKGSFSTLEIQRTEQGDSAMYLCASSQSGRYEQYFGPGTRLTVT.

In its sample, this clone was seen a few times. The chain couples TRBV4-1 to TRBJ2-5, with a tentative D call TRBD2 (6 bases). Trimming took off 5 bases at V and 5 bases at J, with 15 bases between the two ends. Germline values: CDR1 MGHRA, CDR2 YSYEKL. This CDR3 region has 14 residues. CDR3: CASSDLDGGETQYF. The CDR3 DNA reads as TGCGCCAGCAGCGACCTGGATGGGGGGGAGACCCAGTACTTC.

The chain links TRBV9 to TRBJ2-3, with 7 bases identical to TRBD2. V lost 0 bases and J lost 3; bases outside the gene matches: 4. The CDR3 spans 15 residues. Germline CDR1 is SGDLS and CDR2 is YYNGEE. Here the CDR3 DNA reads TGTGCCAGCAGCGTAGATAATAGCGGGACAGATACGCAGTATTTT. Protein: CASSVDNSGTDTQYF.

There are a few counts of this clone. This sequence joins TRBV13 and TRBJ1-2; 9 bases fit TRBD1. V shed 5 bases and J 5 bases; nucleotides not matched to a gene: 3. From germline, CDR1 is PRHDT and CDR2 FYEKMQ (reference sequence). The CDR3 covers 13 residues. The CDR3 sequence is CASSGGQGYGYTF. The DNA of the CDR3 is TGTGCCAGCAGCGGGGGACAGGGTTATGGCTACACCTTC.

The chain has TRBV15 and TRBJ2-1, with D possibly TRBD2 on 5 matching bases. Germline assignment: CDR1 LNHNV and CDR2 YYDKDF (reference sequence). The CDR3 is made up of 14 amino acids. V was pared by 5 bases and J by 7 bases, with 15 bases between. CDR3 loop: CATSGLRVGNEQFF. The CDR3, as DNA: TGTGCCACCAGCGGTCTGAGGGTCGGAAATGAGCAGTTCTTC.

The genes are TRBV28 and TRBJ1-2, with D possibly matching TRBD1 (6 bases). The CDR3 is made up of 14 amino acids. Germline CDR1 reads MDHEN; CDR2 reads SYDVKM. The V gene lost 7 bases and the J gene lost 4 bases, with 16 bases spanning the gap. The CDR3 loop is CASIGTGQIYGYTF. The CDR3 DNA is TGTGCCAGCATTGGAACCGGACAGATCTATGGCTACACCTTC.

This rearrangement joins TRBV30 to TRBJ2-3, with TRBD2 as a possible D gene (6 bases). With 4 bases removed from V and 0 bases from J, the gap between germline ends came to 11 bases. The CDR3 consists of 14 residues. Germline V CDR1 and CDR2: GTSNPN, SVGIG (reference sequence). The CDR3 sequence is CAWMGGISTDTQYF. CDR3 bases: TGTGCCTGGATGGGGGGTATTAGCACAGATACGCAGTATTTT. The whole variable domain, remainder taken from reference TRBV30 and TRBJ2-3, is SQTIHQWPATLVQPVGSPLSLECTVEGTSNPNLYWYRQAAGRGLQLLFYSVGIGQISSEVPQNLSASRPQDRQFILSSKKLLLSDSGFYLCAWMGGISTDTQYFGPGTRLTVL.

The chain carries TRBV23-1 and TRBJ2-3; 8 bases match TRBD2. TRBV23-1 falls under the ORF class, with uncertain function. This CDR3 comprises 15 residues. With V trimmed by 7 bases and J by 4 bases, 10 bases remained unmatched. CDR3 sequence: CASIVGGGIADTQYF. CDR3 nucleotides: TGCGCCAGCATCGTCGGCGGGGGGATCGCAGATACGCAGTATTTT.

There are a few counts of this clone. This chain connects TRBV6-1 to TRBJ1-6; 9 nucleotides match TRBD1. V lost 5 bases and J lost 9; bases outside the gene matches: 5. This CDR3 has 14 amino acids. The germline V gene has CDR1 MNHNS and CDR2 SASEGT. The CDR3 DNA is TGTGCCAGCAGTCTGGACAGGGGAACTTCACCCCTCCACTTT. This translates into CASSLDRGTSPLHF.

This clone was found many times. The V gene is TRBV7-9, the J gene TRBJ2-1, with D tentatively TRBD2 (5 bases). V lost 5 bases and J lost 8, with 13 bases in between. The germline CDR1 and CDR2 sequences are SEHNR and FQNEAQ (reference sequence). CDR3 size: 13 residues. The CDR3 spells CASSPTKGDEQFF. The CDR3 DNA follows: TGTGCCAGCAGCCCTACCAAGGGAGATGAGCAGTTCTTC.